The clone carrying this T cell receptor beta chain is a singleton in its sample. As yet, its antigen is unknown. This CDR3 spans 10 amino acids. Germline V gene sequence: CDR1 DFQATT, CDR2 SNEGSKA (reference sequence). Trimming pared 0 bases from V and 8 bases from J, leaving 2 bases between. This sample was included in a study of T cells in localized non-small cell lung cancer. The protocol was immunoSEQ multiplex PCR, while the TCRdb copy is restricted to in-frame clones and leaves out a portion. This table has some 51,000 clones, 70% to 90% appearing once. Findings of the study overall: A median of around 60 of the top 100 tumor clones appeared in adjacent lung, which was paired and uninvolved. The study linked higher blood T cell density to longer overall survival. Sequencing was restricted to one tumor region; therefore, heterogeneity remains possible. Tumor showed lower T cell clonality than uninvolved adjacent lung, where it was highest.

Sequenced here: peripheral blood, sampled before any cancer treatment. The chain is built from TRBV20-1 and TRBJ2-1; D is unclear. The receptor was isolated from a woman aged 40-75 years with stage I lung adenocarcinoma. CDR3 sequence (DNA): TGCAGTGCTAGAGAGTATGAGCAGTTCTTC. Its protein product is CSAREYEQFF.